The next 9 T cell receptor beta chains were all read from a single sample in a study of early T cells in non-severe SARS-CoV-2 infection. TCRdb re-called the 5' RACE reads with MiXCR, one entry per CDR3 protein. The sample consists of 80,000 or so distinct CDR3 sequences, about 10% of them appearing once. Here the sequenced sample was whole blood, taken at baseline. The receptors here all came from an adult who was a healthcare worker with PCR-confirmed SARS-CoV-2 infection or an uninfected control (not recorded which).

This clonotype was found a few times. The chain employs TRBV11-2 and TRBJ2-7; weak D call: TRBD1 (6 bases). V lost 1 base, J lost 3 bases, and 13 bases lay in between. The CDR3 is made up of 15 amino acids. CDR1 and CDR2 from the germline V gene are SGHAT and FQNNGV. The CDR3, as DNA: TGTGCCAGCAGCTTAGGCCCAGGGGCACGCTACGAGCAGTACTTC. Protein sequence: CASSLGPGARYEQYF.

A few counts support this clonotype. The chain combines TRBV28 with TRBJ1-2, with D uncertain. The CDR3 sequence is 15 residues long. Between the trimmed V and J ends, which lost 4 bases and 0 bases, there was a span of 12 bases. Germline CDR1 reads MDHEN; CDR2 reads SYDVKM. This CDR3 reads CASSSPRVANYGYTF. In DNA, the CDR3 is TGTGCCAGCAGTTCTCCGAGAGTAGCTAACTATGGCTACACCTTC.

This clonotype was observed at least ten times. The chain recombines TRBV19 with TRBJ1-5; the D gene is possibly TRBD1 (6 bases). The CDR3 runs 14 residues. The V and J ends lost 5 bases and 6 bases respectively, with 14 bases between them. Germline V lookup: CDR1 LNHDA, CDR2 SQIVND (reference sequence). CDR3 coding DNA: TGTGCCAGTAGTGGCCGGGACACGGTTCAGCCCCAGCATTTT. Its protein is CASSGRDTVQPQHF.

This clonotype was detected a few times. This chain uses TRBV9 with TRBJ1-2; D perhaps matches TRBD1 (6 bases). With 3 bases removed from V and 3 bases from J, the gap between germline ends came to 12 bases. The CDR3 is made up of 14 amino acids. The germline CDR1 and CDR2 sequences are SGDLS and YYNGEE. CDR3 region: CASSDRDTYYGYTF. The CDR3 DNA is TGTGCCAGCAGCGACCGGGACACGTACTATGGCTACACCTTC.

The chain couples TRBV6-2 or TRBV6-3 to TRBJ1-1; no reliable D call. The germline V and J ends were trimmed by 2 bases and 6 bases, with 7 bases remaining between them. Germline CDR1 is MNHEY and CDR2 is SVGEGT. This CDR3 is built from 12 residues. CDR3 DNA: TGTGCCAGCAGTTACGCTACGGCTGAAGCTTTCTTT. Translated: CASSYATAEAFF.

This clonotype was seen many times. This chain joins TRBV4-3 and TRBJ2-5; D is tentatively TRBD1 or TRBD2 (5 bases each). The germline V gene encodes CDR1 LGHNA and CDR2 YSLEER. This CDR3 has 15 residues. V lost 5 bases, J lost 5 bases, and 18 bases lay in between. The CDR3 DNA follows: TGCGCCAGCAGCTCCACCGGGACGACCGCGGAGACCCAGTACTTC. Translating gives CASSSTGTTAETQYF.

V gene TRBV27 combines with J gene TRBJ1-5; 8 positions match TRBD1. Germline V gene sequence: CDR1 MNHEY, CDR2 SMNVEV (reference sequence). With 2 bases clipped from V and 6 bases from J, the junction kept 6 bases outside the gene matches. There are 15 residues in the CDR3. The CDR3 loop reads CASSLRAGGFQPQHF. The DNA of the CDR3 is TGTGCCAGCAGTTTAAGGGCAGGGGGCTTTCAGCCCCAGCATTTT.

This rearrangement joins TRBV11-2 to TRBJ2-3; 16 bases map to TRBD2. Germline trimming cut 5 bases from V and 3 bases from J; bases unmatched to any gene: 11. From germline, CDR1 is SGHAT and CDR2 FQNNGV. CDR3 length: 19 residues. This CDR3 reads CASSIQGLAGGLRTDTQYF. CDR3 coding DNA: TGTGCCAGCAGCATCCAGGGACTAGCGGGGGGGCTTCGAACAGATACGCAGTATTTT.

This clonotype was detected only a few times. The CDR3 DNA is TGCGCCAGCAGCCACCGATCCAAGATGAACACTGAAGCTTTCTTT. This encodes CASSHRSKMNTEAFF. The rearrangement joins TRBV5-1 to TRBJ1-1, with D uncertain. The germline CDR1 and CDR2 sequences are SGHRS and YFSETQ. V was pared by 4 bases and J by 0 bases, with 13 bases between. CDR3 length: 15 residues. Filled out from reference TRBV5-1 and TRBJ1-1, the complete variable domain reads KAGVTQTPRYLIKTRGQQVTLSCSPISGHRSVSWYQQTPGQGLQFLFEYFSETQRNKGNFPGRFSGRQFSNSRSEMNVSTLELGDSALYLCASSHRSKMNTEAFFGQGTRLTVV.